The source of this T cell receptor beta chain is a study of Graves' ophthalmopathy and Graves' hyperthyroidism. Whole-study results and caveats: Detected in blood as well were most expanded thyroid clonotypes with frequency above 0.001. Sensitivity of about 90% and specificity of approximately 76% were achieved when a 13-signature model separated ophthalmopathy from stable hyperthyroidism.

V lost 2 bases and J 0 bases, leaving 4 bases between the germline ends. This CDR3 is built from 14 residues. This clonotype appeared many times. As yet, its antigen is unknown. RNA transcripts served as template for amplifying TCR beta CDR3 sequences. HTBI primers were used in a first-round RT-PCR, which preceded a second-round multiplex PCR. TCRdb re-analysed the multiplex PCR reads in MiXCR, keeping a single row per CDR3 protein. The table includes about 420,000 distinct CDR3 sequences, roughly 21% detected once. The authors enrolled newly diagnosed hyperthyroidism patients aged 18 to 65 with under 2 months' duration. Patients were excluded if they had other autoimmune diseases or uncontrolled infections, and likewise if pregnancy or lactation applied.

The rearrangement links TRBV12-3 or TRBV12-4 to TRBJ2-2, with D uncertain. Sequencing was carried out using peripheral blood. This clonotype originated in a woman between 18 and 29 years old with stable Graves' hyperthyroidism. CDR3 residues: CASSLTANTGELFF. The DNA of the CDR3 is TGTGCCAGCAGTTTAACGGCGAACACCGGGGAGCTGTTTTTT.